This TCR beta chain was found in a study of identical twins (dated by TCRdb to about 2016). The study in broad terms: To test whether fetal clonotypes persist, this study deep-sequenced TCR alpha and beta repertoires from monozygotic twins, from unrelated adults of various ages, and from cord blood. To rule out contamination, replicate twin experiments were performed at different times with different library preparation protocols.

Libraries were made using 5' RACE. Instrument on record: Illumina HiSeq 2000. Template switching added a universal primer binding site, and the final cDNA carried a unique molecular identifier that allowed TCR cDNA molecules to be counted accurately. First-strand cDNA for TCR alpha and beta chains was synthesized from specific primers in the conserved constant-segment region. Each cDNA library was double barcoded, with a SMART-Mk sample barcode plus Illumina barcodes, to control for contamination. TruSeq adapter sequences and Illumina sample barcodes were added in two successive PCR steps. Sequencing of the TCR alpha and beta cDNA libraries was done on the Illumina HiSeq platform using custom primers. The original methods were these. Raw reads were processed with MiGEC to extract unique molecular identifiers, and MiXCR was used to determine CDR3 positions. Recombination models were inferred per individual with the repgenHMM and IGoR tools using an EM algorithm. The tcR package in R was used for shared clonotype analysis, with sharing normalized by the product of cloneset sizes. To study raw recombination without the effects of thymic and clonal selection, out-of-frame nonproductive sequences were analyzed. TCRdb trimmed public reads at Q25 via fastp, called clones via MiXCR and kept in-frame beta chains. Rows matching on CDR3 protein sequence are summarized as one entry with the most common DNA and genes. Here the V and J calls rest on TCRdb's processing, not on the authors' analysis. The sample table records 600,000 to 850,000 distinct CDR3 sequences; over 15% of these occur just once. The top ten hold roughly 14% of the sample.

Worth noting for this clonotype: The antigen it binds to is not known. The input lacks base qualities; no much larger clone sits a single base away.

Every donor was a healthy Caucasian. The twin cohort consisted of three pairs of female monozygotic twins, all aged about 18 to 29 years. Peripheral blood mononuclear cells were the source from which RNA for the TCR libraries was isolated. The CDR3 contains 15 residues, cysteine and phenylalanine counted. Here the CDR3 DNA is all that survives: 45 bases in frame from base 1. CDR1 and CDR2 are read off the germline V gene as SGHAT and FQNNGV. V loses 5 bases at its end and J loses 4 bases; junction bases beyond the gene matches: 8. Results the study describes overall, beyond this receptor: Compared with coincidental sharing between unrelated individuals, out-of-frame TCR alpha sequences shared between twins had an excess of sequences with low generation probability. Fewer insertions were carried by abundant cord blood beta clonotypes, a similar but weaker trend appeared in young adult naive repertoires, and no such trend appeared in memory repertoires. In beta out-of-frame sequences, excess twin sharing was weaker, because having fewer shared sequences lowered the signal-to-noise ratio. Zero-insertion analyses could be partly confounded by invariant T cells such as MAIT and iNKT, though diverse VJ usage argued against such confounding for most clonotypes. Because the same donors could not be followed over many years, the conclusions depended on cross-sectional statistical analysis. In monozygotic twins, out-of-frame TCR alpha sharing was systematically underestimated by recombination models, although the models agreed with sharing between unrelated individuals.

These data also formed part of another study, on T cells expressing NK-cell markers. From that second study: Seven to nine donors provided sorted CD3+CD56+NKG2C+, CD3+CD56+NKG2C- and CD3+CD56-NKG2C+ T-cell subsets, whose TCR beta-chain repertoires were profiled. Of the eight sequenced donors, seven were found to be HCMV-seropositive and one was found to be HCMV-seronegative. In several experiments an anti-gammadeltaTCR antibody was added to restrict sorting to alphabetaTCR-expressing T cells. In roughly six donors, the dominant CD3+CD56+NKG2C+ clonotypes ranked among the top 10 CD8+ clonotypes, making up roughly 1.0-7.0% of CD8+ T cells. Those dominant clonotypes were again the most abundant among CD3+CD56-NKG2C+ cells in a handful of donors, at roughly 25-65%. It remained unclear whether the expanded NKG2C-expressing T cell clones were specific for HCMV antigens. All eight donors whose samples were sequenced were randomly selected healthy volunteers, three of them men and five women. To determine HCMV serostatus, a commercial ELISA kit was used to detect HCMV-specific IgG in serum. For five or six donors, bulk peripheral blood T-cell repertoires were also sequenced from unsorted PBMC. MIGEC handled demultiplexing of the reads and grouping by UMI, while MiTCR was used to assemble and quantify clonotypes. To exclude erroneous sequences, only TCR cDNA sequences supported by at least two reads were retained. The tcR package was used for downstream repertoire analysis, with clonotypes matched between fractions based on CDR3 nucleotide sequence plus V segment. VDJmatch was used to annotate antigen specificity against VDJdb, with one amino acid substitution in CDR3 permitted.

Input material: PBMCs. The rearrangement joined TRBV11-2 to TRBJ2-1; TRBD2 fits 7 bases in the junction. This sequence originates from a woman between 18 and 29 years old in good health. The DNA sequence is as follows: TGTGCCAGCAGCCCCATAGCGGGTTCATACAATGAGCAGTTCTTC. It translates as CASSPIAGSYNEQFF.